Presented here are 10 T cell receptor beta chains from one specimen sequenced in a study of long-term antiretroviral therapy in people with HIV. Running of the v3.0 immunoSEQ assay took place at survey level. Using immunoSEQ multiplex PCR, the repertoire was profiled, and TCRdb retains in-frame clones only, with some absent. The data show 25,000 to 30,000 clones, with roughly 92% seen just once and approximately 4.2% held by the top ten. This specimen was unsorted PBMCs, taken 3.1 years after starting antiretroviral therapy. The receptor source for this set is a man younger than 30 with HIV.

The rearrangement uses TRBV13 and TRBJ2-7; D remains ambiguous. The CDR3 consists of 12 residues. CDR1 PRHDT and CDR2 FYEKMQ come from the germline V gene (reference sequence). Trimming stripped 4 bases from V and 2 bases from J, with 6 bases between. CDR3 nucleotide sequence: TGTGCCAGCAGCTATACTACCTACGAGCAGTACTTC. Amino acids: CASSYTTYEQYF.

The CDR3 sequence is CASSEPGQDYEQYF. The CDR3 DNA sequence: TGTGCCAGCAGTGAGCCGGGACAAGACTACGAGCAGTACTTC. The chain is built from TRBV6-1 and TRBJ2-7; the D gene is possibly TRBD1 (6 bases). V lost 3 bases and J 3 bases, leaving 12 bases between the germline ends. The CDR3 consists of 14 residues. In germline, CDR1 is MNHNS, CDR2 SASEGT.

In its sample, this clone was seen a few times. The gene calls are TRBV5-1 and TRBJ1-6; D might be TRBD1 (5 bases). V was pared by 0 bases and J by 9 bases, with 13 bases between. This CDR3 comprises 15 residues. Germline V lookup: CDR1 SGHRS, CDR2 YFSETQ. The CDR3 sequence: CASSLVAGRRSPLHF. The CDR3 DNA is TGCGCCAGCAGCTTGGTGGCAGGGCGCCGTTCACCCCTCCACTTT. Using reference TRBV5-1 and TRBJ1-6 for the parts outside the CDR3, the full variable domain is KAGVTQTPRYLIKTRGQQVTLSCSPISGHRSVSWYQQTPGQGLQFLFEYFSETQRNKGNFPGRFSGRQFSNSRSEMNVSTLELGDSALYLCASSLVAGRRSPLHFGNGTRLTVT.

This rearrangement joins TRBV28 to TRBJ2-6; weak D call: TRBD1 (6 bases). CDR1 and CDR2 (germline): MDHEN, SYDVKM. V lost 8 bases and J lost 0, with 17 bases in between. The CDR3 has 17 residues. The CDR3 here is CASYTGLSRSGANVLTF. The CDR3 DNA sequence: TGTGCCAGCTATACAGGGCTGAGTCGCTCTGGGGCCAACGTCCTGACTTTC.

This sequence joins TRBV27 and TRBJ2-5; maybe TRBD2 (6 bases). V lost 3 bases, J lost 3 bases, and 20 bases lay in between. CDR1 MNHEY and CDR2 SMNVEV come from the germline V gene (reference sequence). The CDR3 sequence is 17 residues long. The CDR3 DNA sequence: TGTGCCAGCAGTTTGTCGTCTGAGGACTACTCGGAAGAGACCCAGTACTTC. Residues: CASSLSSEDYSEETQYF.

CDR3 sequence: CASSHGGAGELFF. CDR3 DNA sequence: TGTGCCAGCAGCCACGGGGGGGCCGGGGAGCTGTTTTTT. This rearrangement joins TRBV14 to TRBJ2-2; 8 bases are shared with TRBD2. Germline CDR1 SGHDN, CDR2 FVKESK. The CDR3 has 13 residues. J gave up 6 bases and V 3 bases, and 0 bases lay outside the gene matches.

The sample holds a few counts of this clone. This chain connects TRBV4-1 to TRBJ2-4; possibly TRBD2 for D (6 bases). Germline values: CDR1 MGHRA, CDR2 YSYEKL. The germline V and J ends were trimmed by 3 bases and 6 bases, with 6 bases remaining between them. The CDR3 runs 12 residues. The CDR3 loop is CASSQGGNIQYF. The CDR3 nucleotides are TGCGCCAGCAGCCAGGGAGGAAACATTCAGTACTTC.

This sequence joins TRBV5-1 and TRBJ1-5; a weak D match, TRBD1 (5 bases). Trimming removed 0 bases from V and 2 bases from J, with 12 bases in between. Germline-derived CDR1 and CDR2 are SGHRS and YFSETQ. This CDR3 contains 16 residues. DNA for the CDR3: TGCGCCAGCAGCTTGGACGGGGGAGTGGGCAATCAGCCCCAGCATTTT. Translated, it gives CASSLDGGVGNQPQHF.

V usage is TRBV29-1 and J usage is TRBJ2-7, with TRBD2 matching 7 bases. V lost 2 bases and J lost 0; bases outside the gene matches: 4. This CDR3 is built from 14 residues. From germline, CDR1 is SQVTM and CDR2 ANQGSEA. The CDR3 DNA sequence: TGCAGCGTTGAACTAGCGGATTCCTCCTACGAGCAGTACTTC. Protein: CSVELADSSYEQYF.

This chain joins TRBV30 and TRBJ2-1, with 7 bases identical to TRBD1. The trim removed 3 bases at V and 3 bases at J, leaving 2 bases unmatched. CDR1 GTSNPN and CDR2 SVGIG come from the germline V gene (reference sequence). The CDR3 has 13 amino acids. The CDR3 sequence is CAWRGDSYNEQFF. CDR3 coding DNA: TGTGCCTGGAGGGGGGACAGCTACAATGAGCAGTTCTTC.